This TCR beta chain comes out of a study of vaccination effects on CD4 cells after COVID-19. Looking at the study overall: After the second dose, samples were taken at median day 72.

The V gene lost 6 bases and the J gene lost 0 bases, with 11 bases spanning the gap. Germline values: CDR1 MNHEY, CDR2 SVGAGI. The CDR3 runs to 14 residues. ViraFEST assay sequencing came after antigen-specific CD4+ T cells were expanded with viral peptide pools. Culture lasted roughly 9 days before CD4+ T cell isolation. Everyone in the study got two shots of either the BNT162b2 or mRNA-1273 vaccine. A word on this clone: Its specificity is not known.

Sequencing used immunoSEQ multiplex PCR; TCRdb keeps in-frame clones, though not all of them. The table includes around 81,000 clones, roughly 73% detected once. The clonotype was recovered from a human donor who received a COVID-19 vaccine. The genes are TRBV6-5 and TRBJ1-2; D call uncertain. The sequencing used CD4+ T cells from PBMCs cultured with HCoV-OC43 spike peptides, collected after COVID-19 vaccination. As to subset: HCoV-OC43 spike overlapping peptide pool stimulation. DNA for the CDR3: TGTGCCAGCAGCCGTGTCCTTGCTAACTATGGCTACACCTTC. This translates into CASSRVLANYGYTF.